Presented here are 16 T cell receptor beta chains from one specimen sequenced in a study of CD8 T cells in ankylosing spondylitis. In TCRdb, the 5' RACE reads were re-called with MiXCR into one record per CDR3 protein. The sample contains 450,000 to 550,000 distinct CDR3 sequences, about 5.7% of which appear only once. No antigen has been identified for these receptors. Study-wide results and caveats: Blood of patients with ankylosing spondylitis appeared to be characterized by a TCR beta motif of several highly homologous variants.

Material: blood, either unsorted or a sorted T cell fraction (not recorded which). Every receptor here comes from a male donor with ankylosing spondylitis.

The chain is built from TRBV18 and TRBJ1-6; no clear D. V lost 3 bases, J lost 2 bases, and 8 bases lay in between. Germline V gene lookup returns CDR1 KGHSH and CDR2 LQKENI. The CDR3 spans 15 residues. The CDR3 loop reads CASSPVEAYNSPLHF. DNA for the CDR3: TGTGCCAGCTCACCGGTAGAAGCCTATAATTCACCCCTCCACTTT.

This clonotype was seen repeatedly, ten times or more. CDR3 sequence reads: CASSLGGTGSETQYF. The CDR3 nucleotides are TGCGCCAGCAGCCTCGGTGGGACTGGAAGTGAGACCCAGTACTTC. The V and J genes are TRBV4-3 and TRBJ2-5; tentative D call: TRBD2 (6 bases). Trimming took off 4 bases at V and 5 bases at J, with 17 bases between the two ends. Germline V gene data show CDR1 as LGHNA and CDR2 as YSLEER. The CDR3 consists of 15 residues.

This clonotype turned up a few times. The genes are TRBV11-1 and TRBJ1-2; weak D call: TRBD1 (5 bases). Trimming removed 5 bases at V and 7 bases at J, with 20 bases between. CDR1 is SGHAT, CDR2 FQDESV, per germline (reference sequence). CDR3 length: 15 amino acids. For the CDR3, the DNA is TGTGCCAGCAGCCAACCACACCAGGGCCGTGGTGGCTACACCTTC. Translation gives CASSQPHQGRGGYTF.

There are many counts of this clonotype. This chain uses TRBV7-8 with TRBJ2-5; D ambiguous. CDR1 SGHVS and CDR2 FQNEAQ come from the germline V gene. This CDR3 spans 14 amino acids. V lost 2 bases to trimming and J lost 1 base, with 8 bases between them. The CDR3 DNA is TGTGCCAGCAGCTTAACCACGACCCAAGAGACCCAGTACTTC. Its translation: CASSLTTTQETQYF.

This clonotype came up many times. The chain carries TRBV7-2 and TRBJ1-2; 7 bases line up with TRBD1. The J segment lost 0 bases and the V segment lost 4 bases, leaving 5 bases of the junction unmatched. The CDR3 runs to 15 residues. Per germline, CDR1 SGHTA and CDR2 FQGNSA. The CDR3 here is CASSYRTGANYGYTF. DNA for the CDR3: TGTGCCAGCAGCTATCGGACAGGTGCTAACTATGGCTACACCTTC.

This clonotype was observed a handful of times. V is TRBV20-1 and J is TRBJ2-3; D perhaps matches TRBD1 (5 bases). V shed 2 bases and J shed 3 bases, with 12 bases lying between them. The CDR3 runs 14 residues. Germline V gene data show CDR1 as DFQATT and CDR2 as SNEGSKA (reference sequence). The CDR3 is CSARKGPGTDTQYF. The CDR3 DNA reads TGCAGTGCTAGAAAGGGCCCAGGGACAGATACGCAGTATTTT.

This clonotype was counted at least ten times. The chain combines TRBV7-2 with TRBJ1-6, with TRBD1 matching 8 bases. The ends lost 5 bases at V and 7 bases at J; junction bases unmatched: 7. Germline V CDR1 and CDR2: SGHTA, FQGNSA. The CDR3 extends over 15 amino acids. This chain's CDR3 is CASSLSDRDNSPLHF. The DNA of the CDR3 is TGTGCCAGCAGCCTATCGGACAGGGACAATTCACCCCTCCACTTT. The full variable domain, completed using reference TRBV7-2 and TRBJ1-6, is GAGVSQSPSNKVTEKGKDVELRCDPISGHTALYWYRQSLGQGLEFLIYFQGNSAPDKSGLPSDRFSAERTGGSVSTLTIQRTQQEDSAVYLCASSLSDRDNSPLHFGNGTRLTVT.

This clonotype occurred many times. The rearrangement joins TRBV5-1 to TRBJ1-2; 12 bases fit TRBD1. Germline-derived CDR1 and CDR2 are SGHRS and YFSETQ. Trimming took 3 bases from V and 5 from J; bases not matched to a gene: 5. This CDR3 has 15 amino acids. CDR3 sequence (DNA): TGCGCCAGCAGCTGGTGGGACAGGGGGCAGTATGGCTACACCTTC. It codes for CASSWWDRGQYGYTF.

A note on this clonotype: One end of the junction does not line up with germline, which may come from a read error. The chain has TRBV24-1 and TRBJ2-2; TRBD1 matches at 8 bases. The CDR3 covers 17 residues. The germline V gene encodes CDR1 KGHDR and CDR2 SFDVKD. The CDR3 DNA sequence: TGTGCCACCAGTGGGGCCCAGGGGGCCGGGAACATCGGGGAGCTGTTTTTT. It yields the protein CATSGAQGAGNIGELFF.

This clonotype was observed many times. The chain combines TRBV29-1 with TRBJ2-7, with a tentative D call TRBD2 (6 bases). The CDR3 totals 12 residues. The V gene's germline CDR1 is SQVTM and CDR2 ANQGSEA. Trimming pared 0 bases from V and 5 bases from J, leaving 8 bases between. The CDR3 DNA reads as TGCAGCGTTGAAGATGCGGGGCACGAGCAGTACTTC. This sequence encodes CSVEDAGHEQYF.

This clonotype has a count of ten or more. The V call is TRBV5-1, the J call TRBJ1-5, with D perhaps TRBD1 (5 bases). CDR1 SGHRS and CDR2 YFSETQ come from the germline V gene. Trimming took 0 bases from V and 5 from J, leaving 9 bases between them. CDR3 length: 14 amino acids. CDR3: CASSLAGLDQPQHF. CDR3 DNA sequence: TGCGCCAGCAGCTTGGCAGGGTTGGATCAGCCCCAGCATTTT.

This clonotype was found many times. This chain connects TRBV20-1 to TRBJ2-2; TRBD1 agrees at 7 bases. CDR3 size: 14 residues. J lost 7 bases, V lost 5 bases, and 10 bases had no gene match. CDR1 and CDR2 from the germline V gene are DFQATT and SNEGSKA (reference sequence). CDR3 sequence: CSALRQGVDGELFF. CDR3 nucleotide sequence: TGCAGTGCTCTGCGACAGGGCGTGGACGGGGAGCTGTTTTTT.

The sample holds many counts of this clonotype. This CDR3 is CASSPTGLPYEQYF. CDR3 bases: TGTGCCAGCAGTCCAACCGGACTGCCCTACGAGCAGTACTTC. The chain carries TRBV27 and TRBJ2-7, with D perhaps matching TRBD2 (5 bases). The CDR3 covers 14 residues. Trimming removed 5 bases from V and 2 bases from J, with 13 bases in between. The V gene's germline CDR1 is MNHEY and CDR2 SMNVEV (reference sequence).

At least ten counts were recorded for this clonotype. The chain employs TRBV5-1 and TRBJ2-7; 8 positions agree with TRBD1. CDR1 is SGHRS and CDR2 is YFSETQ in the germline V gene. The CDR3 is 15 amino acids. The junction had 6 bases not matched to a gene; V was cut back by 0 bases and J by 4 bases. CDR3 nucleotide sequence: TGCGCCAGCAGCTTGGGGCAGGGGGCTACGTACGAGCAGTACTTC. Protein sequence: CASSLGQGATYEQYF.

In its sample, this clonotype was seen many times. The gene calls are TRBV27 and TRBJ1-1, with D possibly being TRBD1 (5 bases). V shed 8 bases and J shed 3 bases, with 16 bases lying between them. The CDR3 has 14 amino acids. Looked up from germline, CDR1 is MNHEY and CDR2 is SMNVEV (reference sequence). The DNA for the CDR3 is TGTGCCAGCCGCCTTACCGGGGCGGACACTGAAGCTTTCTTT. This translates into CASRLTGADTEAFF.

This clonotype was counted at least ten times. The genes are TRBV4-1 and TRBJ2-7, with TRBD2 matching over 9 bases. Trimming at V came to 4 bases and at J to 4 bases, leaving 8 bases not matched to a gene. The germline CDR1 and CDR2 sequences are MGHRA and YSYEKL. The CDR3 consists of 15 residues. CDR3 DNA: TGCGCCAGCAGCCCTTCACTGACTAGCGGATACGAGCAGTACTTC. Protein: CASSPSLTSGYEQYF.